The 24 T cell receptor beta chains below come from one sample, sequenced in a study of technical replicates of blood from a few donors. Assay: immunoSEQ multiplex PCR; the TCRdb copy retains only in-frame clones and omits some. The data hold tens of thousands of clones, with 80% to 90% observed a single time. Sequenced: PBMCs. The receptor source for this set is a human donor in good health. Some clones in this sample may be carry-over from other donors' samples.

The rearrangement uses TRBV7-3 and TRBJ1-1; 8 bases line up with TRBD1. Germline values: CDR1 SGHTA, CDR2 FQGTGA. V trimming: 3 bases; J trimming: 3 bases; junction bases outside the gene matches: 3. The CDR3 runs 14 residues. CDR3 sequence (DNA): TGTGCCAGCAGCTTTACAGGGGGGGACACTGAAGCTTTCTTT. As protein: CASSFTGGDTEAFF.

The rearrangement links TRBV6-5 to TRBJ2-7, with 9 bases that match TRBD1. The J segment lost 1 base and the V segment lost 5 bases, leaving 3 bases of the junction unmatched. Per the germline V gene, CDR1 is MNHEY and CDR2 is SVGAGI. The CDR3 contains 14 residues. In nucleotides, the CDR3 is TGTGCCAGCAGTCGGACAGGGGATTCCTACGAGCAGTACTTC. Its protein product is CASSRTGDSYEQYF.

The rearrangement links TRBV7-6 to TRBJ1-1; D uncertain. CDR1 and CDR2 (germline): SGHVS, FNYEAQ. This CDR3 comprises 13 residues. V gave up 5 bases and J gave up 0 bases, with 7 bases separating them. The CDR3 reads CASSPHMNTEAFF. Written as DNA, the CDR3 is TGTGCCAGCAGCCCACATATGAACACTGAAGCTTTCTTT.

The rearrangement uses TRBV6-1 and TRBJ1-1; D unclear. The CDR3 extends over 13 amino acids. Germline lookup yields CDR1 MNHNS and CDR2 SASEGT. V was pared by 3 bases and J by 6 bases, with 11 bases between. CDR3 sequence (DNA): TGTGCCAGCAGTGATTGGTTCGAGGCTGAAGCTTTCTTT. Its protein is CASSDWFEAEAFF.

The chain links TRBV7-2 to TRBJ2-7; 15 bases agree with TRBD2. This CDR3 comprises 17 residues. V gave up 7 bases and J gave up 5 bases; unmatched junction bases: 12. The germline gives CDR1 SGHTA, CDR2 FQGNSA. As DNA, the CDR3 is TGTGCCAGCAACTCCGGGACTAGCGGGGGGTCGCCTAACGAGCAGTACTTC. As protein: CASNSGTSGGSPNEQYF.

A few counts support this clone. This CDR3 is CASSLNSGNTNYGYTF. In DNA, the CDR3 is TGTGCCAGCAGCTTAAATTCAGGGAACACTAACTATGGCTACACCTTC. The chain links TRBV5-6 to TRBJ1-2, with D possibly TRBD1 on 5 matching bases. This CDR3 has 16 amino acids. V lost 2 bases and J 0 bases, leaving 14 bases between the germline ends. The germline CDR1 and CDR2 sequences are SGHDT and YYEEEE.

J is TRBJ1-1 and V is TRBV20-1, with D possibly being TRBD1 (5 bases). V was cut by 2 bases and J by 7 bases, with 8 bases left in between. CDR3 length equals 11 residues. Germline V gives CDR1 DFQATT, CDR2 SNEGSKA (reference sequence). The CDR3 nucleotides read TGCAGTGCTAGATGGAGGGGTGAAGCTTTCTTT. It specifies CSARWRGEAFF.

This clone was counted a single time. The chain uses TRBV10-3 and TRBJ2-3; 8 bases are a match to TRBD2. Germline V gene lookup returns CDR1 ENHRY and CDR2 SYGVKD. CDR3 length equals 16 residues. V shed 2 bases, J shed 2 bases, and the junction held 6 bases outside the gene matches. This chain's CDR3 is CAISEQERGHTDTQYF. CDR3 nucleotide sequence: TGTGCCATCAGTGAGCAAGAGCGGGGGCACACAGATACGCAGTATTTT.

The sample holds one count of this clone. The rearrangement uses TRBV2 and TRBJ2-7; 13 bases are shared with TRBD2. V shed 5 bases and J 4 bases; nucleotides not matched to a gene: 2. Germline CDR1 SNHLY, CDR2 FYNNEI. The CDR3 loop spans 14 amino acids. The CDR3, as DNA: TGTGCCAGCAGTAGACTAGCGGGGGGTTACGAGCAGTACTTC. Its translation: CASSRLAGGYEQYF.

The rearrangement joins TRBV7-8 to TRBJ2-5; 7 bases line up with TRBD1. The ends lost 1 base at V and 6 bases at J; junction bases unmatched: 8. CDR1 and CDR2 (germline): SGHVS, FQNEAQ. The length of the CDR3 is 15 residues. As DNA, the CDR3 is TGTGCCAGCAGCTTAGAGGGGGCGTCCAGGAAGACCCAGTACTTC. It specifies CASSLEGASRKTQYF. Variable domain in full (rest from reference TRBV7-8 and TRBJ2-5): GAGVSQSPRYKVAKRGQDVALRCDPISGHVSLFWYQQALGQGPEFLTYFQNEAQLDKSGLPSDRFFAERPEGSVSTLKIQRTQQEDSAVYLCASSLEGASRKTQYFGPGTRLLVL.

The V gene is TRBV10-3, the J gene TRBJ1-1, with a weak D call TRBD1 (6 bases). The CDR3 has 15 residues. Trimming removed 5 bases from V and 4 bases from J, with 17 bases in between. Germline V lookup: CDR1 ENHRY, CDR2 SYGVKD. The DNA for the CDR3 is TGTGCCATCAGTCAAACGCCCAAAGGGGGCACTGAAGCTTTCTTT. Its translation is CAISQTPKGGTEAFF.

The chain links TRBV19 to TRBJ2-3; 7 nucleotides line up with TRBD2. Germline V gives CDR1 LNHDA, CDR2 SQIVND (reference sequence). The CDR3 covers 15 residues. Trimming took 4 bases from V and 2 from J; bases not matched to a gene: 6. CDR3 sequence: CASSRLAFYTDTQYF. CDR3 DNA: TGTGCCAGTAGTAGACTAGCATTTTACACAGATACGCAGTATTTT.

This clone is a singleton in its sample. This chain joins TRBV6-1 and TRBJ1-3; no definite D call. V was trimmed by 2 bases and J by 2 bases, leaving 10 bases between them. The CDR3 length is 15 residues. Germline CDR1 is MNHNS and CDR2 is SASEGT. CDR3 DNA: TGTGCCAGCAGTGAAACCTACCAGGCTGGAAACACCATATATTTT. Encoded protein: CASSETYQAGNTIYF.

The chain has TRBV27 and TRBJ2-5; 9 nucleotides agree with TRBD2. The CDR3 contains 15 residues. V gave up 6 bases and J gave up 7 bases; unmatched junction bases: 12. Germline V gene data show CDR1 as MNHEY and CDR2 as SMNVEV (reference sequence). The DNA of the CDR3 is TGTGCCAGCAGGGGTAGCGGGGGCTCCGGTGGGACCCAGTACTTC. As protein: CASRGSGGSGGTQYF.

This chain uses TRBV2 with TRBJ2-5; TRBD2 is a possible D gene (6 bases). V was pared by 6 bases and J by 4 bases, with 18 bases between. The CDR3 is made up of 15 amino acids. Germline V gives CDR1 SNHLY, CDR2 FYNNEI. The CDR3 sequence is CASSNQRAVSETQYF. The CDR3 DNA follows: TGTGCCAGCAGCAACCAGCGGGCTGTATCAGAGACCCAGTACTTC. The full variable domain, in which reference TRBV2 and TRBJ2-5 provide the parts outside the CDR3, is EPEVTQTPSHQVTQMGQEVILRCVPISNHLYFYWYRQILGQKVEFLVSFYNNEISEKSEIFDDQFSVERPDGSNFTLKIRSTKLEDSAMYFCASSNQRAVSETQYFGPGTRLLVL.

This chain connects TRBV4-1 to TRBJ2-2; D gene uncertain. The V end was cut by 0 bases, the J end by 3 bases, with 8 bases between. This CDR3 region has 15 residues. Germline V gives CDR1 MGHRA, CDR2 YSYEKL. CDR3 in DNA: TGCGCCAGCAGCCAAGATCGTTCAGACACCGGGGAGCTGTTTTTT. Translated: CASSQDRSDTGELFF.

The rearrangement joins TRBV4-3 to TRBJ1-5, with D possibly being TRBD1 (6 bases). The V and J ends lost 0 bases and 7 bases respectively, with 13 bases between them. The CDR3 totals 15 residues. CDR1 and CDR2 (germline): LGHNA, YSLEER. The CDR3 region is CASSQEFGGHQPQHF. The DNA of the CDR3 is TGCGCCAGCAGCCAAGAGTTCGGGGGGCACCAGCCCCAGCATTTT.

The J gene is TRBJ2-2, the V gene TRBV5-5; possible D gene TRBD2, 6 bases. The V gene's germline CDR1 is SGHKS and CDR2 YYEKEE (reference sequence). This CDR3 has 16 amino acids. V was clipped by 0 bases and J by 0 bases, with 9 bases between them. The CDR3 loop is CASSLGSGANTGELFF. CDR3 sequence (DNA): TGTGCCAGCAGCTTGGGCTCGGGGGCGAACACCGGGGAGCTGTTTTTT.

This clone has just a few counts. At the DNA level, this CDR3 is encoded by other sequences in the same sample as well. The chain couples TRBV29-1 to TRBJ1-5; D perhaps matches TRBD1 (6 bases). V was shortened by 4 bases and J by 4 bases, with 8 bases between the two germline ends. The CDR3 covers 12 residues. Germline values: CDR1 SQVTM, CDR2 ANQGSEA. CDR3 region: CSVGQGNQPQHF. As DNA, the CDR3 is TGCAGCGTTGGGCAGGGGAATCAGCCCCAGCATTTT.

This clone showed up just a few times. V and J are TRBV4-3 and TRBJ2-2; 10 bases are shared with TRBD2. V was pared by 8 bases and J by 0 bases, with 9 bases of the junction left unmatched. The germline V gene has CDR1 LGHNA and CDR2 YSLEER. The CDR3 runs 17 residues. The CDR3 region is CASQPSGGDPNTGELFF. The DNA for the CDR3 is TGCGCCAGCCAACCGAGCGGGGGGGACCCGAACACCGGGGAGCTGTTTTTT.

This clone was recorded only once. The gene calls are TRBV6-8 and TRBJ2-2, with 7 positions matching TRBD2. The germline gives CDR1 MNHGY, CDR2 SAAAGT. The CDR3 has 14 amino acids. J was trimmed by 4 bases and V by 5 bases; bases with no gene match: 4. CDR3 in amino acids: CASSGGGCTGELFF. The CDR3, as DNA: TGTGCCAGCAGTGGGGGGGGGTGCACCGGGGAGCTGTTTTTT.

The J gene is TRBJ2-1, the V gene TRBV10-3, with TRBD2 identical over 8 bases. Losses at the gene ends were 4 bases for V and 6 bases for J; bases not matched to a gene: 2. In germline, CDR1 is ENHRY, CDR2 SYGVKD. The length of the CDR3 is 13 residues. The CDR3 is CAISGAGVNEQFF. CDR3 nucleotide sequence: TGTGCCATCAGTGGAGCGGGAGTCAATGAGCAGTTCTTC.

This chain joins TRBV10-3 and TRBJ1-6; D is ambiguous. Germline assignment: CDR1 ENHRY and CDR2 SYGVKD. The CDR3 sequence is 14 residues long. The V and J ends lost 4 bases and 10 bases respectively, with 14 bases between them. The DNA for the CDR3 is TGTGCCATCAGTGCGGGAAGGGCCGAATCACCCCTCCACTTT. This translates into CAISAGRAESPLHF.

The chain joins TRBV12-5 to TRBJ1-1; unclear D gene. The CDR3 covers 13 residues. Germline V gives CDR1 LGHNT, CDR2 FRNRAP. Trimming took off 5 bases at V and 0 bases at J, with 7 bases between the two ends. In nucleotides, the CDR3 is TGTGCTAGTGGTGAGGAGTTGAACACTGAAGCTTTCTTT. Encoded protein: CASGEELNTEAFF.